The sample holds many counts of the clone carrying this T cell receptor (beta chain). CDR3 length: 14 amino acids. Trimming took 5 bases from V and 3 from J; bases not matched to a gene: 3. Germline loops: CDR1 KGHDR, CDR2 SFDVKD. This entry comes from a study of Graves' ophthalmopathy and Graves' hyperthyroidism. Amplification from RNA transcripts yielded the TCR beta CDR3 regions. HTBI-primed first-round RT-PCR preceded second-round multiplex PCR. TCRdb processed the multiplex PCR reads anew with MiXCR; each CDR3 protein has one entry. This table has roughly 420,000 distinct CDR3 sequences, about 21% appearing once.

This TCR was recovered from a woman between 18 and 29 years old with stable Graves' hyperthyroidism. This rearrangement joins TRBV24-1 to TRBJ1-1, with 9 nucleotides matching TRBD1. Specimen: peripheral blood. The CDR3 spells CATSATGGDTEAFF. As DNA, the CDR3 is TGTGCCACCAGTGCGACAGGGGGTGACACTGAAGCTTTCTTT.